This paragraph covers one T cell receptor (beta chain) sequence. The data derive from a study of blood T cell repertoires in COVID-19. At the level of the study: Italy, Spain and the United States were the sources of the convalescent and acute COVID-19 samples.

TCRdb's copy holds only in-frame clones and misses some; the assay was immunoSEQ multiplex PCR. The sample has 250,000 or so clones, about 88% seen once. The CDR3 is 12 amino acids. CDR1 is MNHEY, CDR2 SVGAGI, per germline. The trim removed 6 bases at V and 9 bases at J, leaving 7 bases unmatched. What was sequenced was PBMCs or T cells enriched from blood (not recorded which). The chain joins TRBV6-5 to TRBJ1-1, with TRBD1 matching 7 bases. This clonotype was sampled from a woman in her forties or fifties who had been exposed to COVID-19. CDR3 DNA: TGTGCCAGCAGACTACAGACAGGGCAAGCTTTCTTT. Translation gives CASRLQTGQAFF.